Listed below are T cell receptor beta chains from one sample, sequenced in a study of blood T cell repertoires in COVID-19. The protocol was immunoSEQ multiplex PCR, while the TCRdb copy is restricted to in-frame clones and leaves out a portion. The data show 220,000 or so clones, about 88% seen once. The sample consisted of peripheral blood. The receptors here all came from a woman aged 45-60 years with COVID-19, enrolled during active disease. Both conserved end residues are trimmed from each CDR3. Fields, in order: J gene, V gene, CDR3 protein.

J gene: TRBJ1-3
V gene: TRBV7-2
CDR3 protein: ASSLEVGGNTIY

J gene: TRBJ2-1
V gene: TRBV5-1
CDR3 protein: ASSLGGTGHNEQF

J gene: TRBJ2-3
V gene: TRBV7-7
CDR3 protein: ASSLDRSTDTQY

J gene: TRBJ2-7
V gene: TRBV9
CDR3 protein: ASSVSQNPYEQY

J gene: TRBJ2-7
V gene: TRBV19
CDR3 protein: ASSYGRAYEQY

J gene: TRBJ2-5
V gene: TRBV5-1
CDR3 protein: ASSLSPGTTETQY

J gene: TRBJ2-3
V gene: TRBV5-1
CDR3 protein: ASSPRDRGEDTQY

J gene: TRBJ1-2
V gene: TRBV6-5
CDR3 protein: ASSFRTGGSYGYT

J gene: TRBJ1-6
V gene: TRBV7-8
CDR3 protein: ASSSLTGFGSPLH

J gene: TRBJ1-2
V gene: TRBV2
CDR3 protein: ASSPEAAFGYT

J gene: TRBJ2-3
V gene: TRBV28
CDR3 protein: ASSGTGAADTQY

J gene: TRBJ2-3
V gene: TRBV28
CDR3 protein: ASELAGGSDTQY

J gene: TRBJ1-5
V gene: TRBV7-9
CDR3 protein: ASSSYDQPQH

J gene: TRBJ1-2
V gene: TRBV7-2
CDR3 protein: ASSSQGVQGYGYT

J gene: TRBJ1-1
V gene: TRBV11-2
CDR3 protein: ASSRYRERTEAF

J gene: TRBJ2-2
V gene: TRBV18
CDR3 protein: ASSSDTGELF

J gene: TRBJ2-1
V gene: TRBV5-1
CDR3 protein: ASSFLAEVGNEQF

J gene: TRBJ1-1
V gene: TRBV24-1
CDR3 protein: ATRDRDTEAF

J gene: TRBJ2-3
V gene: TRBV12-3/TRBV12-4
CDR3 protein: ASSYGAGVRY

J gene: TRBJ2-2
V gene: TRBV4-3
CDR3 protein: ASSQAGQGNTGELF

J gene: TRBJ1-6
V gene: TRBV5-1
CDR3 protein: ASKILAGGYNSPLH

J gene: TRBJ1-5
V gene: TRBV7-2
CDR3 protein: ASSPQDRAGQPQH

J gene: TRBJ1-2
V gene: TRBV7-8
CDR3 protein: ASSHPAGGHT

J gene: TRBJ1-1
V gene: TRBV10-3
CDR3 protein: AITPTGRNTEAF

J gene: TRBJ2-3
V gene: TRBV20-1
CDR3 protein: SASRASGGYTDTQY

J gene: TRBJ1-2
V gene: TRBV3-1/TRBV3-2
CDR3 protein: ASSPATMTDNYGYT

J gene: TRBJ2-3
V gene: TRBV5-5
CDR3 protein: ASSFGSGTQY

J gene: TRBJ1-2
V gene: TRBV11-2
CDR3 protein: ASSDRNYGYT

J gene: TRBJ2-5
V gene: TRBV27
CDR3 protein: ASSPWDSLSETQY

J gene: TRBJ1-3
V gene: TRBV28
CDR3 protein: ASSPAGVAGNTIY

J gene: TRBJ1-5
V gene: TRBV7-8
CDR3 protein: ASRRGRTASNQPQH

J gene: TRBJ1-5
V gene: TRBV7-6
CDR3 protein: ASSLGQGQGKFSNQPQH

J gene: TRBJ2-2
V gene: TRBV27
CDR3 protein: ASSFRVDTGELF

J gene: TRBJ2-7
V gene: TRBV7-2
CDR3 protein: ASSWSGGSYEQY

J gene: TRBJ2-3
V gene: TRBV7-9
CDR3 protein: ASSFFGQGGDTQY

J gene: TRBJ2-7
V gene: TRBV11-3
CDR3 protein: ASSPRTGAYEQY

J gene: TRBJ1-4
V gene: TRBV14
CDR3 protein: ASSQEGVGLGTNEKLF

J gene: TRBJ2-5
V gene: TRBV13
CDR3 protein: ASSLGPGTGETQY

J gene: TRBJ2-3
V gene: TRBV30
CDR3 protein: AWAGNTDTQY

J gene: TRBJ1-4
V gene: TRBV7-9
CDR3 protein: ASSQGQVNEKLF